Below, 29 T cell receptor beta chains from the same sample are listed, as sequenced in a study of blood T cell repertoires in COVID-19. Sequencing used immunoSEQ multiplex PCR; TCRdb keeps in-frame clones, though not all of them. The sample yields around 160,000 clones, about four fifths seen once. Sequencing used peripheral blood. Source of these receptors: a woman aged 80 or older with acute or convalescent COVID-19.

The chain is built from TRBV19 and TRBJ1-5, with D possibly TRBD1 on 5 matching bases. Between the trimmed V and J ends, which lost 1 base and 0 bases, there was a span of 13 bases. The germline V gene encodes CDR1 LNHDA and CDR2 SQIVND (reference sequence). The CDR3 sequence is 17 residues long. Written as DNA, the CDR3 is TGTGCCAGTAGTATAGTCAGGGAAACTAATAGCAATCAGCCCCAGCATTTT. Protein: CASSIVRETNSNQPQHF.

The CDR3 nucleotides read TGTGCCAGCTCACCACGGGGGCCAGGGGCTCCCTACGAGCAGTACTTC. It codes for CASSPRGPGAPYEQYF. The chain recombines TRBV18 with TRBJ2-7; D perhaps matches TRBD1 (6 bases). This CDR3 is built from 16 residues. Deletions cut 1 base from V and 2 bases from J, with 15 bases between. CDR1 KGHSH and CDR2 LQKENI come from the germline V gene. The full variable domain, with the rest looked up from reference TRBV18 and TRBJ2-7, is NAGVMQNPRHLVRRRGQEARLRCSPMKGHSHVYWYRQLPEEGLKFMVYLQKENIIDESGMPKERFSAEFPKEGPSILRIQQVVRGDSAAYFCASSPRGPGAPYEQYFGPGTRLTVT.

The chain recombines TRBV5-5 with TRBJ2-7; the match to TRBD1 covers 10 bases. Germline values: CDR1 SGHKS, CDR2 YYEKEE (reference sequence). Losses at the gene ends were 1 base for V and 3 bases for J; bases not matched to a gene: 4. This CDR3 spans 15 amino acids. CDR3 nucleotide sequence: TGTGCCAGCAGCTTGACTGGACAGGGGGGCTACGAGCAGTACTTC. Amino acids: CASSLTGQGGYEQYF.

The table lists this clone with a count of one. J is TRBJ1-5 and V is TRBV27; tentative D call: TRBD1 (5 bases). CDR1 is MNHEY and CDR2 is SMNVEV in the germline V gene (reference sequence). CDR3 length equals 15 residues. Trimming removed 6 bases at V and 3 bases at J, with 15 bases between. The CDR3 coding sequence is TGTGCCAGCAGAGACTCCGGGGGTCTCAATCAGCCCCAGCATTTT. It codes for CASRDSGGLNQPQHF.

This sequence joins TRBV14 and TRBJ2-5, with 11 bases that match TRBD2. CDR3 length equals 17 residues. After removal of 1 base from V and 4 bases from J, the junction contained 8 bases not matched to a gene. CDR1 and CDR2 (germline): SGHDN, FVKESK. CDR3 coding DNA: TGTGCCAGCAGCCAAGGGATCCTAGCGGGAGGACGAGAGACCCAGTACTTC. Amino acid sequence: CASSQGILAGGRETQYF.

The rearrangement links TRBV24-1 to TRBJ2-1, with 12 nucleotides matching TRBD2. The CDR3 length is 15 residues. Germline values: CDR1 KGHDR, CDR2 SFDVKD. The V and J ends lost 9 bases and 0 bases, in that order; junction bases with no gene match: 2. CDR3 region: CATSTSGSSYNEQFF. The CDR3 DNA reads as TGTGCCACCTCGACTAGCGGGAGCTCCTACAATGAGCAGTTCTTC.

V is TRBV6-1 and J is TRBJ1-3, with D possibly matching TRBD1 (6 bases). The CDR3 is made up of 15 amino acids. Germline V gives CDR1 MNHNS, CDR2 SASEGT. Trimming removed 2 bases from V and 2 bases from J, with 10 bases in between. The CDR3 nucleotides read TGTGCCAGCAGTGAAACCAGGGGTGCTGGAAACACCATATATTTT. Translation: CASSETRGAGNTIYF.

CDR3 sequence reads: CASSPRPAGRTGELFF. CDR3 nucleotide sequence: TGTGCCAGCAGCCCCCGTCCGGCAGGGCGGACCGGGGAGCTGTTTTTT. The V gene is TRBV3-1 (or the pseudogene TRBV3-2), the J gene TRBJ2-2; D possibly corresponds to TRBD1 (5 bases). Germline V gene data show CDR1 as LGHDT and CDR2 as YNNKEL (reference sequence). Trimming took 4 bases from V and 5 from J, leaving 17 bases between them. CDR3 size: 16 residues.

This clone has only one observation. The rearrangement links TRBV29-1 to TRBJ2-1, with a tentative D call TRBD1 (9 bases). This CDR3 spans 13 amino acids. The germline V and J ends were trimmed by 7 bases and 6 bases, with 16 bases remaining between them. The germline V gene encodes CDR1 SQVTM and CDR2 ANQGSEA. Here the CDR3 reads CSAGGTGFNEQFF. CDR3 nucleotide sequence: TGCAGCGCGGGGGGGACAGGGTTCAATGAGCAGTTCTTC.

This chain uses TRBV5-6 with TRBJ2-1; no reliable D call. The V gene lost 1 base and the J gene lost 1 base, with 15 bases spanning the gap. This CDR3 comprises 17 residues. Germline CDR1 SGHDT, CDR2 YYEEEE. CDR3 amino acids: CASSLYGLLRSYNEQFF. The CDR3 DNA sequence: TGTGCCAGCAGCTTGTACGGTCTACTTCGTTCCTACAATGAGCAGTTCTTC.

The chain recombines TRBV9 with TRBJ1-4, with D unclear. V lost 4 bases and J lost 0, with 7 bases in between. CDR1 is SGDLS, CDR2 YYNGEE, per germline. CDR3 size: 14 residues. This CDR3 is CASSPSTTNEKLFF. CDR3 coding DNA: TGTGCCAGCAGCCCAAGCACAACTAATGAAAAACTGTTTTTT.

The chain couples TRBV7-8 to TRBJ2-6, with D unresolved. Germline V gene data show CDR1 as SGHVS and CDR2 as FQNEAQ. Trimming shortened V by 0 bases and J by 4 bases, and 7 bases separated the two germline ends. CDR3 length: 15 amino acids. CDR3 nucleotides: TGTGCCAGCAGCTTAGCCGGGTCCGGGGCCAACGTCCTGACTTTC. It yields the protein CASSLAGSGANVLTF.

The rearrangement links TRBV4-2 to TRBJ1-5; no clear D gene. Germline assignment: CDR1 LGHNA and CDR2 YNFKEQ. Trimming pared 4 bases from V and 1 base from J, leaving 14 bases between. The CDR3 length is 16 residues. The CDR3 is CASSPIGDGSNQPQHF. The CDR3 DNA follows: TGTGCCAGCAGCCCCATCGGGGATGGCAGCAATCAGCCCCAGCATTTT.

The chain has TRBV6-5 and TRBJ1-3, with 7 bases identical to TRBD1. Per germline, CDR1 MNHEY and CDR2 SVGAGI. This CDR3 is built from 15 residues. After removal of 5 bases from V and 4 bases from J, the junction contained 8 bases not matched to a gene. CDR3 residues: CASSKTGIGGNTIYF. CDR3 coding DNA: TGTGCCAGCAGTAAGACAGGGATCGGGGGAAACACCATATATTTT.

This chain links TRBV3-1 (or the pseudogene TRBV3-2) with TRBJ1-2, with 9 bases matching TRBD1. The CDR3 is 14 amino acids. CDR1 is LGHDT and CDR2 is YNNKEL in the germline V gene (reference sequence). The trim removed 5 bases at V and 6 bases at J, leaving 7 bases unmatched. CDR3 sequence reads: CASSFPGTGNGYTF. The DNA of the CDR3 is TGTGCCAGCAGCTTCCCCGGGACAGGGAATGGCTACACCTTC.

The J gene is TRBJ2-1, the V gene TRBV27, with 9 bases fitting TRBD2. There are 16 residues in the CDR3. The J segment lost 9 bases and the V segment lost 5 bases, leaving 14 bases of the junction unmatched. Germline values: CDR1 MNHEY, CDR2 SMNVEV (reference sequence). This CDR3 reads CASSTIAGGPRSEQFF. The CDR3 bases are TGTGCCAGCAGTACCATCGCGGGAGGGCCTAGGAGTGAGCAGTTCTTC.

The genes are TRBV7-9 and TRBJ1-1; 10 bases align to TRBD1. The CDR3 is made up of 15 amino acids. V shed 4 bases, J shed 1 base, and the junction held 3 bases outside the gene matches. The germline V gene encodes CDR1 SEHNR and CDR2 FQNEAQ (reference sequence). In nucleotides, the CDR3 is TGTGCCAGCAGCTCCCGGACAGGGGGGAACACTGAAGCTTTCTTT. This translates into CASSSRTGGNTEAFF.

This clone has just one count. This sequence joins TRBV28 and TRBJ1-5; D is possibly TRBD1 (5 bases). This CDR3 spans 16 amino acids. Germline lookup yields CDR1 MDHEN and CDR2 SYDVKM. Trimming removed 3 bases from V and 4 bases from J, with 16 bases in between. The CDR3 DNA sequence: TGTGCCAGCAGTTTGGCAGGGTCAAGAGGAAATCAGCCCCAGCATTTT. Encoded protein: CASSLAGSRGNQPQHF.

This chain connects TRBV18 to TRBJ2-1, with 10 bases identical to TRBD2. The ends lost 3 bases at V and 2 bases at J; junction bases unmatched: 7. CDR1 and CDR2 (germline): KGHSH, LQKENI. CDR3 size: 17 residues. CDR3 amino acids: CASSPRTGTSAYNEQFF. CDR3 DNA: TGTGCCAGCTCACCTAGGACCGGGACTAGCGCCTACAATGAGCAGTTCTTC.

Only one count was recorded for this clone. The V gene is TRBV7-3, the J gene TRBJ2-3; 9 bases are a match to TRBD2. The ends lost 2 bases at V and 4 bases at J; junction bases unmatched: 10. Germline CDR1 reads SGHTA; CDR2 reads FQGTGA. CDR3 length: 17 residues. CDR3 residues: CASSLLGSGSGADTQYF. The CDR3 DNA reads as TGTGCCAGCAGCTTATTGGGTAGCGGGAGCGGGGCAGATACGCAGTATTTT.

V gene TRBV10-1 combines with J gene TRBJ2-1; 9 bases match TRBD2. The CDR3 spans 16 residues. The germline CDR1 and CDR2 sequences are WNHNN and SYGVQD (reference sequence). The ends lost 3 bases at V and 0 bases at J; junction bases unmatched: 3. CDR3: CASSEASGASYNEQFF. CDR3 sequence (DNA): TGCGCCAGCAGTGAAGCTAGCGGGGCCTCCTACAATGAGCAGTTCTTC.

The J gene is TRBJ2-5, the V gene TRBV7-9; 8 bases fit TRBD2. Trimming took 3 bases from V and 5 from J; bases not matched to a gene: 5. The CDR3 runs to 14 residues. From germline, CDR1 is SEHNR and CDR2 FQNEAQ (reference sequence). The CDR3 DNA follows: TGTGCCAGCAGCTTTGTTGCGGGGGGCGAGACCCAGTACTTC. This sequence encodes CASSFVAGGETQYF.

This sequence joins TRBV4-2 and TRBJ1-4, with 7 bases aligning to TRBD1. This CDR3 contains 16 residues. J was trimmed by 4 bases and V by 0 bases; bases with no gene match: 5. Per germline, CDR1 LGHNA and CDR2 YNFKEQ. DNA of the CDR3: TGTGCCAGCAGCCAAGAGCGGGACAGCCATAATGAAAAACTGTTTTTT. This translates into CASSQERDSHNEKLFF.

J is TRBJ1-1 and V is TRBV19; D not resolved. Germline CDR1 reads LNHDA; CDR2 reads SQIVND (reference sequence). V lost 4 bases and J 5 bases, leaving 14 bases between the germline ends. The CDR3 runs to 14 residues. The CDR3 sequence: CASSTDPLGTEAFF. The CDR3 bases are TGTGCCAGTAGTACAGATCCGCTCGGGACTGAAGCTTTCTTT.

The V and J genes are TRBV6-5 and TRBJ1-6; D is unclear. V lost 7 bases and J 9 bases, leaving 10 bases between the germline ends. Germline-derived CDR1 and CDR2 are MNHEY and SVGAGI. The length of the CDR3 is 12 residues. The CDR3 protein is CASTRGGSPLHF. In nucleotides, the CDR3 is TGTGCCAGCACCCGAGGAGGTTCACCCCTCCACTTT.

The sample holds one count of this clone. The CDR3 DNA reads TGTGCCTGGAGTGGAGGTACTCGGGTCGAGCAGTACTTC. Residues: CAWSGGTRVEQYF. The chain couples TRBV30 to TRBJ2-7, with no clear D. The V gene's germline CDR1 is GTSNPN and CDR2 SVGIG (reference sequence). This CDR3 region has 13 residues. V lost 1 base and J 6 bases, leaving 13 bases between the germline ends.

This clone was found a few times. The chain has TRBV18 and TRBJ2-2; D not resolved. Trimming shortened V by 3 bases and J by 5 bases, and 7 bases separated the two germline ends. CDR1 and CDR2 (germline): KGHSH, LQKENI. The CDR3 length is 13 residues. The CDR3 DNA reads as TGTGCCAGCTCACCTCAAGCGACCGGGGAGCTGTTTTTT. Protein: CASSPQATGELFF.

This clone was detected only once. V is TRBV9 and J is TRBJ1-5; D remains ambiguous. CDR1 SGDLS and CDR2 YYNGEE come from the germline V gene. V gave up 0 bases and J gave up 6 bases, with 10 bases separating them. CDR3 length: 14 amino acids. The CDR3 loop reads CASSVVEIIQPQHF. The CDR3 region has the DNA TGTGCCAGCAGCGTAGTAGAAATCATTCAGCCCCAGCATTTT.

V gene TRBV7-2 combines with J gene TRBJ1-2, with 11 bases matching TRBD1. CDR3 size: 18 residues. V lost 6 bases to trimming and J lost 0 bases; unmatched junction nucleotides: 12. Germline V gives CDR1 SGHTA, CDR2 FQGNSA. The CDR3 DNA follows: TGTGCCAGCAGAGGGCTAAGGACAGGGGGCGAAGCTAACTATGGCTACACCTTC. Protein product: CASRGLRTGGEANYGYTF. Using reference TRBV7-2 and TRBJ1-2 for the parts outside the CDR3, the full variable domain is GAGVSQSPSNKVTEKGKDVELRCDPISGHTALYWYRQSLGQGLEFLIYFQGNSAPDKSGLPSDRFSAERTGGSVSTLTIQRTQQEDSAVYLCASRGLRTGGEANYGYTFGSGTRLTVV.